The 17 T cell receptor beta chains given below trace back to one sample, sequenced in a study of CD8+ T cells in alopecia areata. In each case, RNA was isolated and then reverse transcribed into cDNA as the sequencing template. Using immunoSEQ multiplex PCR, the repertoire was profiled, and TCRdb retains in-frame clones only, with some absent. The sample records roughly 150,000 clones, roughly 50% being singletons. Sequencing used CD4+ T cells sorted from blood. The receptors derive from a human donor in good health.

The V and J genes are TRBV4-1 and TRBJ2-3, with TRBD2 matching over 9 bases. The CDR3 length is 18 residues. Unmatched junction bases numbered 11, after V lost 1 base and J lost 3 bases. Germline V gene data show CDR1 as MGHRA and CDR2 as YSYEKL. Here the CDR3 DNA reads TGCGCCAGCAGCCAAGGCCTAGCGGGGATGGGATTTACAGATACGCAGTATTTT. This gives the protein CASSQGLAGMGFTDTQYF.

This clone was detected a few times. The chain links TRBV15 to TRBJ2-5; no clear D. Germline CDR1 is LNHNV and CDR2 is YYDKDF (reference sequence). V lost 0 bases and J lost 5, with 7 bases in between. This CDR3 contains 13 residues. CDR3 protein: CATSRDTPETQYF. CDR3 in DNA: TGTGCCACCAGCAGAGATACTCCGGAGACCCAGTACTTC.

This chain links TRBV29-1 with TRBJ2-7; D is ambiguous. The CDR3 covers 13 residues. V was clipped by 4 bases and J by 5 bases, with 15 bases between them. The germline CDR1 and CDR2 sequences are SQVTM and ANQGSEA. The CDR3 region is CSVAAITMDEQYF. In nucleotides, the CDR3 is TGCAGCGTTGCCGCGATTACAATGGACGAGCAGTACTTC.

The sample holds a few counts of this clone. This chain links TRBV4-1 with TRBJ2-5; perhaps D is TRBD1 or TRBD2 (5 bases each). The CDR3 covers 15 residues. The germline CDR1 and CDR2 sequences are MGHRA and YSYEKL. Deletions cut 6 bases from V and 5 bases from J, with 19 bases between. The CDR3 DNA is TGCGCCAGCAGACTCACCATTAGGGACGATGAGACCCAGTACTTC. Its protein product is CASRLTIRDDETQYF.

This clone was seen a few times. This chain connects TRBV29-1 to TRBJ1-2, with 8 bases matching TRBD1. The CDR3 runs 12 residues. V lost 4 bases to trimming and J lost 8 bases; unmatched junction nucleotides: 6. CDR1 is SQVTM, CDR2 ANQGSEA, per germline. As DNA, the CDR3 is TGCAGCGTTGCCGGACAGGGTCGGGGCTACACCTTC. It yields the protein CSVAGQGRGYTF.

V usage is TRBV4-2 and J usage is TRBJ2-1; D is unclear. V was pared by 4 bases and J by 4 bases, with 14 bases between. This CDR3 region has 15 residues. CDR1 is LGHNA, CDR2 YNFKEQ, per germline. CDR3 protein: CASSPRSPVYNEQFF. For the CDR3, the DNA is TGTGCCAGCAGCCCCAGATCCCCCGTTTACAATGAGCAGTTCTTC.

The CDR3 nucleotides read TGTGCCAGCAGTTCTGCAGGGGGCAACTATGGCTACACCTTC. Its protein product is CASSSAGGNYGYTF. The chain joins TRBV9 to TRBJ1-2; TRBD1 matches 8 bases. This CDR3 comprises 14 residues. Germline values: CDR1 SGDLS, CDR2 YYNGEE. The J segment lost 2 bases and the V segment lost 5 bases, leaving 5 bases of the junction unmatched.

The CDR3, as DNA: TGTGCCAGCAGTAGGTCCCCGGGTCAGCCCCAGCATTTT. Translation: CASSRSPGQPQHF. V is TRBV11-2 and J is TRBJ1-5, with unresolved D. This CDR3 contains 13 residues. CDR1 is SGHAT and CDR2 is FQNNGV in the germline V gene. The germline V and J ends were trimmed by 6 bases and 6 bases, with 12 bases remaining between them.

In its sample, this clone was seen a few times. V and J are TRBV2 and TRBJ2-7; 7 bases are shared with TRBD2. This CDR3 has 14 amino acids. V lost 1 base, J lost 5 bases, and 5 bases stayed unmatched. The V gene's germline CDR1 is SNHLY and CDR2 FYNNEI. The CDR3 bases are TGTGCCAGCAGTGAAGGCGGGAGAGATAACGAGCAGTACTTC. It is translated as CASSEGGRDNEQYF.

This clone was counted only a few times. The chain combines TRBV10-1 with TRBJ2-4, with D possibly being TRBD2 (7 bases). The CDR3 has 10 amino acids. Germline V gene sequence: CDR1 WNHNN, CDR2 SYGVQD (reference sequence). The CDR3 here is CGGGGYIQYF. The CDR3 DNA reads TGCGGGGGAGGGGGGTACATTCAGTACTTC.

This sequence joins TRBV29-1 and TRBJ2-3; 8 bases are a match to TRBD1. Germline V gene sequence: CDR1 SQVTM, CDR2 ANQGSEA. This CDR3 has 13 residues. After removal of 4 bases from V and 4 bases from J, the junction contained 4 bases not matched to a gene. CDR3 DNA: TGCAGCGTTGTGCAGGGGGCCGCAGATACGCAGTATTTT. Its translation is CSVVQGAADTQYF.

The genes are TRBV29-1 and TRBJ1-2; no definite D call. With 4 bases removed from V and 3 bases from J, the gap between germline ends came to 12 bases. The CDR3 spans 13 residues. CDR1 is SQVTM and CDR2 is ANQGSEA in the germline V gene. CDR3 nucleotide sequence: TGCAGCGTTGGCGTTGGGGTCGACTATGGCTACACCTTC. The encoded protein is CSVGVGVDYGYTF. The entire variable domain, with the rest obtained from reference TRBV29-1 and TRBJ1-2, is as follows: SAVISQKPSRDICQRGTSLTIQCQVDSQVTMMFWYRQQPGQSLTLIATANQGSEATYESGFVIDKFPISRPNLTFSTLTVSNMSPEDSSIYLCSVGVGVDYGYTFGSGTRLTVV.

J is TRBJ2-7 and V is TRBV5-1; 10 bases fit TRBD2. Trimming cost V 6 bases and J 6 bases; bases outside gene matches: 15. The CDR3 is 16 amino acids. The germline V gene encodes CDR1 SGHRS and CDR2 YFSETQ. CDR3 residues: CASTRQGAGGPLEQYF. The CDR3 nucleotides are TGCGCCAGCACCCGCCAAGGAGCGGGAGGGCCCCTCGAGCAGTACTTC.

This clone came up once. The chain links TRBV29-1 to TRBJ2-4; unclear D gene. The CDR3 sequence is 15 residues long. Trimming pared 4 bases from V and 0 bases from J, leaving 13 bases between. In germline, CDR1 is SQVTM, CDR2 ANQGSEA. Here the CDR3 DNA reads TGCAGCGTTGGGCAGCACGGGCTAGCCAAAAACATTCAGTACTTC. It is translated as CSVGQHGLAKNIQYF. The full variable domain, its missing parts supplied by reference TRBV29-1 and TRBJ2-4, is SAVISQKPSRDICQRGTSLTIQCQVDSQVTMMFWYRQQPGQSLTLIATANQGSEATYESGFVIDKFPISRPNLTFSTLTVSNMSPEDSSIYLCSVGQHGLAKNIQYFGAGTRLSVL.

The V and J genes are TRBV6-4 and TRBJ2-3, with 7 bases identical to TRBD2. Germline CDR1 is MRHNA and CDR2 is SNTAGT. CDR3 length: 13 amino acids. J lost 8 bases, V lost 3 bases, and 5 bases had no gene match. The CDR3 DNA is TGTGCCAGCAGTGAGAGTCAGCGGGGTACGCAGTATTTT. The encoded protein is CASSESQRGTQYF.

The chain uses TRBV29-1 and TRBJ2-3, with 15 bases lining up with TRBD2. Germline V gene lookup returns CDR1 SQVTM and CDR2 ANQGSEA. The ends lost 5 bases at V and 3 bases at J; junction bases unmatched: 3. This CDR3 has 15 amino acids. The CDR3 DNA follows: TGCAGCGTTTCCGGGACTAGCGGGAGGACAGATACGCAGTATTTT. It yields the protein CSVSGTSGRTDTQYF.

In DNA form, the CDR3 reads TGTGCCAGCAGGAGATCGTACCAAGAGACCCAGTACTTC. Translated: CASRRSYQETQYF. The rearrangement joins TRBV27 to TRBJ2-5; D unclear. CDR3 length: 13 amino acids. V was clipped by 6 bases and J by 0 bases, with 8 bases between them. Per the germline V gene, CDR1 is MNHEY and CDR2 is SMNVEV (reference sequence).